These 29 T cell receptor beta chains were all obtained from the same sample, sequenced in a study of blood T cell repertoires in COVID-19. Clones were read by immunoSEQ multiplex PCR, and TCRdb kept only the in-frame ones, dropping some. The profile shows approximately 24,000 clones, over 80% of them singletons. The sequenced sample consisted of peripheral blood. The origin of the receptors is a human donor with active COVID-19. The donor label of this sample is uncertain.

The CDR3 nucleotides read TGTGCCAGCAGCCTGACCCGTATCGGGACAGGGTATTACGAGCAGTACTTC. It yields the protein CASSLTRIGTGYYEQYF. The chain links TRBV11-2 to TRBJ2-7; 9 bases align to TRBD1. The CDR3 has 17 residues. Per the germline V gene, CDR1 is SGHAT and CDR2 is FQNNGV. J lost 4 bases, V lost 5 bases, and 15 bases had no gene match.

V usage is TRBV11-2 and J usage is TRBJ2-7, with 7 positions matching TRBD2. Germline assignment: CDR1 SGHAT and CDR2 FQNNGV. With V trimmed by 5 bases and J by 8 bases, 9 bases remained unmatched. CDR3 length: 13 residues. The CDR3 region is CASSPPGREKQYF. The CDR3 DNA sequence: TGTGCCAGCAGCCCCCCCGGGCGGGAGAAGCAGTACTTC.

This clone has a single count. The chain carries TRBV29-1 and TRBJ1-2; D not resolved. The CDR3 runs to 13 residues. V lost 3 bases and J 0 bases, leaving 8 bases between the germline ends. Germline loops: CDR1 SQVTM, CDR2 ANQGSEA. As DNA, the CDR3 is TGCAGCGTTGAGGCTCTCCCTAACTATGGCTACACCTTC. It yields the protein CSVEALPNYGYTF.

The chain couples TRBV7-9 to TRBJ1-1, with a tentative D call TRBD1 (5 bases). CDR3 length equals 14 residues. Germline CDR1 reads SEHNR; CDR2 reads FQNEAQ (reference sequence). V was pared by 3 bases and J by 3 bases, with 11 bases between. For the CDR3, the DNA is TGTGCCAGCAGCTTGATGGGGGGAGACACTGAAGCTTTCTTT. Protein: CASSLMGGDTEAFF.

The rearrangement uses TRBV18 and TRBJ1-6, with TRBD1 as a possible D gene (5 bases). The CDR3 sequence is 14 residues long. Trimming took off 3 bases at V and 6 bases at J, with 9 bases between the two ends. Germline CDR1 KGHSH, CDR2 LQKENI. The CDR3: CASSPQGLNSPLHF. The CDR3 DNA follows: TGTGCCAGCTCACCCCAGGGCCTTAATTCACCCCTCCACTTT.

The chain recombines TRBV7-9 with TRBJ1-2; D ambiguous. This CDR3 has 15 residues. The germline gives CDR1 SEHNR, CDR2 FQNEAQ (reference sequence). Trimming took off 0 bases at V and 7 bases at J, with 15 bases between the two ends. The CDR3 spells CASSLALVTAFGYTF. Written as DNA, the CDR3 is TGTGCCAGCAGCTTAGCGCTGGTGACTGCTTTTGGCTACACCTTC.

V usage is TRBV27 and J usage is TRBJ2-7; 7 positions agree with TRBD2. This CDR3 contains 15 residues. Germline CDR1 and CDR2: MNHEY and SMNVEV (reference sequence). The V and J ends lost 1 base and 5 bases, in that order; junction bases with no gene match: 8. In DNA form, the CDR3 reads TGTGCCAGCAGTTTATTTAGGGTGCGGGGGAACGAGCAGTACTTC. This sequence encodes CASSLFRVRGNEQYF.

The CDR3 nucleotides are TGTGCCAGCAGTACCCGGGACAGCGGCTATGGCTACACCTTC. Translated: CASSTRDSGYGYTF. The chain has TRBV2 and TRBJ1-2, with 7 bases aligning to TRBD1. Germline-derived CDR1 and CDR2 are SNHLY and FYNNEI. The CDR3 totals 14 residues. V lost 5 bases to trimming and J lost 4 bases; unmatched junction nucleotides: 7. The full variable domain, with the rest looked up from reference TRBV2 and TRBJ1-2, is EPEVTQTPSHQVTQMGQEVILRCVPISNHLYFYWYRQILGQKVEFLVSFYNNEISEKSEIFDDQFSVERPDGSNFTLKIRSTKLEDSAMYFCASSTRDSGYGYTFGSGTRLTVV.

The V call is TRBV18, the J call TRBJ2-2; 9 bases are shared with TRBD1. This CDR3 spans 17 amino acids. V gave up 2 bases and J gave up 4 bases; unmatched junction bases: 8. Germline assignment: CDR1 KGHSH and CDR2 LQKENI. The CDR3 DNA reads TGTGCCAGCTCACCATCTGGACAGGGGCGGGGCACCGGGGAGCTGTTTTTT. This translates into CASSPSGQGRGTGELFF. Based on the CDR3 plus reference TRBV18 and TRBJ2-2, the full variable domain is NAGVMQNPRHLVRRRGQEARLRCSPMKGHSHVYWYRQLPEEGLKFMVYLQKENIIDESGMPKERFSAEFPKEGPSILRIQQVVRGDSAAYFCASSPSGQGRGTGELFFGEGSRLTVL.

The chain has TRBV3-1 (or the pseudogene TRBV3-2) and TRBJ1-1; 7 bases fit TRBD1. Trimming took 1 base from V and 11 from J; bases not matched to a gene: 13. CDR3 length: 15 residues. The germline V gene encodes CDR1 LGHDT and CDR2 YNNKEL (reference sequence). CDR3 in DNA: TGTGCCAGCAGCCAAGGCCCGAAACAGGGGTTTGTCGCTTTCTTT. Translation gives CASSQGPKQGFVAFF.

A single count supports this clone. V gene TRBV18 combines with J gene TRBJ2-5, with D perhaps TRBD2 (5 bases). V was shortened by 3 bases and J by 1 base, with 9 bases between the two germline ends. The CDR3 length is 14 residues. CDR1 KGHSH and CDR2 LQKENI come from the germline V gene. This CDR3 is CASSPASGQETQYF. CDR3 DNA: TGTGCCAGCTCACCCGCGAGCGGCCAAGAGACCCAGTACTTC. Full variable domain (rest looked up from reference TRBV18 and TRBJ2-5): NAGVMQNPRHLVRRRGQEARLRCSPMKGHSHVYWYRQLPEEGLKFMVYLQKENIIDESGMPKERFSAEFPKEGPSILRIQQVVRGDSAAYFCASSPASGQETQYFGPGTRLLVL.

The chain is built from TRBV27 and TRBJ2-1; possibly TRBD2 for D (6 bases). CDR1 and CDR2 from the germline V gene are MNHEY and SMNVEV (reference sequence). Between the trimmed V and J ends, which lost 5 bases and 0 bases, there was a span of 11 bases. The CDR3 covers 15 residues. CDR3 nucleotide sequence: TGTGCCAGCAGTCTGGGGGGAAGCTCCTACAATGAGCAGTTCTTC. It codes for CASSLGGSSYNEQFF.

J is TRBJ2-7 and V is TRBV7-9; TRBD1 is a possible D gene (5 bases). Per the germline V gene, CDR1 is SEHNR and CDR2 is FQNEAQ (reference sequence). The CDR3 extends over 16 amino acids. V lost 0 bases to trimming and J lost 0 bases, with 12 bases between them. The CDR3, as DNA: TGTGCCAGCAGCTTAGCGCAGGGTTCGGCCTCCTACGAGCAGTACTTC. Its protein is CASSLAQGSASYEQYF.

This rearrangement joins TRBV21-1 to TRBJ2-2; no DNA check was done on the table's D call, TRBD1. TRBV21-1 is labeled a pseudogene. The CDR3 length is 16 residues. CDR3 sequence: CASSKVTRVKTGELFF. The DNA for the CDR3 is TGTGCCAGCAGCAAAGTTACCAGGGTGAAAACCGGGGAGCTGTTTTTT.

V and J are TRBV21-1 and TRBJ1-5; TRBD1 is the table's D call and was not checked against the DNA. TRBV21-1 is given as a pseudogene. This CDR3 contains 19 residues. The chain's CDR3 is CASSKGNDRGQDSNQPQHF. Written as DNA, the CDR3 is TGTGCCAGCAGCAAAGGAAATGACAGGGGACAGGATAGCAATCAGCCCCAGCATTTT.

The rearrangement links TRBV3-1 (or the pseudogene TRBV3-2) to TRBJ2-5, with 14 bases fitting TRBD2. CDR1 and CDR2 from the germline V gene are LGHDT and YNNKEL (reference sequence). Trimming at V came to 7 bases and at J to 3 bases, leaving 10 bases not matched to a gene. The length of the CDR3 is 17 residues. CDR3 sequence reads: CASTGRWTSGGKETQYF. CDR3 nucleotide sequence: TGTGCCAGCACCGGGCGCTGGACTAGCGGGGGGAAAGAGACCCAGTACTTC.

The rearrangement joins TRBV24-1 to TRBJ2-1; D might be TRBD1 (7 bases). V lost 2 bases, J lost 7 bases, and 20 bases lay in between. The CDR3 contains 17 residues. Germline-derived CDR1 and CDR2 are KGHDR and SFDVKD. This CDR3 is CATSDWAGGRWKNEQFF. The CDR3 region has the DNA TGTGCCACCAGTGATTGGGCAGGGGGGAGGTGGAAGAATGAGCAGTTCTTC.

This clone occurred once. The V call is TRBV29-1, the J call TRBJ1-2, with 7 bases lining up with TRBD1. V lost 6 bases and J lost 5; bases outside the gene matches: 9. The CDR3 runs 13 residues. Germline CDR1 SQVTM, CDR2 ANQGSEA. CDR3: CSVLGQVGYGYTF. The CDR3, as DNA: TGCAGCGTCCTTGGACAGGTTGGATATGGCTACACCTTC.

The CDR3 sequence is CASSEGAGAGYF. The CDR3 DNA is TGCGCCAGCAGTGAGGGAGCGGGGGCCGGGTATTTT. The chain uses TRBV10-1 and TRBJ2-3; 8 nucleotides match TRBD2. The CDR3 consists of 12 residues. V shed 2 bases and J 14 bases; nucleotides not matched to a gene: 6. The germline V gene has CDR1 WNHNN and CDR2 SYGVQD (reference sequence).

The genes are TRBV24-1 and TRBJ2-5, with a weak D call TRBD2 (5 bases). The CDR3 length is 16 residues. Germline CDR1 reads KGHDR; CDR2 reads SFDVKD. Trimming left V 4 bases short and J 3 bases short, with 17 bases between. The chain's CDR3 is CATSDPRAPEEETQYF. As DNA, the CDR3 is TGTGCCACCAGTGACCCCCGGGCCCCGGAGGAAGAGACCCAGTACTTC.

The chain has TRBV28 and TRBJ2-7, with unresolved D. The ends were cut back, 3 bases at V and 3 bases at J, with 9 bases in the middle. CDR3 size: 13 residues. Germline V gene sequence: CDR1 MDHEN, CDR2 SYDVKM. The CDR3 here is CASSLTRNYEQYF. CDR3 nucleotides: TGTGCCAGCAGTTTGACGCGGAACTACGAGCAGTACTTC. The whole variable domain, filled in from reference TRBV28 and TRBJ2-7, reads DVKVTQSSRYLVKRTGEKVFLECVQDMDHENMFWYRQDPGLGLRLIYFSYDVKMKEKGDIPEGYSVSREKKERFSLILESASTNQTSMYLCASSLTRNYEQYFGPGTRLTVT.

The chain recombines TRBV19 with TRBJ1-5; 12 bases match TRBD1. This CDR3 has 16 residues. Germline V lookup: CDR1 LNHDA, CDR2 SQIVND (reference sequence). V lost 4 bases to trimming and J lost 7 bases; unmatched junction nucleotides: 8. DNA of the CDR3: TGTGCCAGTAGTACGGGACAGGGGGCCACCAGCCAGCCCCAGCATTTT. Amino acids: CASSTGQGATSQPQHF. Combining the CDR3 with reference TRBV19 and TRBJ1-5 gives the whole variable domain DGGITQSPKYLFRKEGQNVTLSCEQNLNHDAMYWYRQDPGQGLRLIYYSQIVNDFQKGDIAEGYSVSREKKESFPLTVTSAQKNPTAFYLCASSTGQGATSQPQHFGDGTRLSIL.

This clone was counted only a few times. V is TRBV5-1 and J is TRBJ2-3; maybe TRBD1 (7 bases). The CDR3 covers 16 residues. Trimming cost V 4 bases and J 3 bases, with 18 bases left between them. Germline V gene lookup returns CDR1 SGHRS and CDR2 YFSETQ. CDR3 in amino acids: CASSPGTAGGTDTQYF. As DNA, the CDR3 is TGCGCCAGCAGCCCCGGGACAGCAGGAGGGACAGATACGCAGTATTTT.

The chain recombines TRBV5-1 with TRBJ1-6, with 7 bases matching TRBD1. Unmatched junction bases numbered 5, after V lost 0 bases and J lost 5 bases. The CDR3 consists of 16 residues. CDR1 SGHRS and CDR2 YFSETQ come from the germline V gene. CDR3: CASSLAGTENNSPLHF. The CDR3 DNA is TGCGCCAGCAGCTTGGCCGGGACAGAGAATAATTCACCCCTCCACTTT.

The V and J genes are TRBV3-1 (or the pseudogene TRBV3-2) and TRBJ1-1, with D maybe TRBD1 (6 bases). The CDR3 runs 14 residues. Germline V CDR1 and CDR2: LGHDT, YNNKEL (reference sequence). V lost 1 base, J lost 4 bases, and 10 bases lay in between. The CDR3 loop is CASSQVGGSTEAFF. CDR3 in DNA: TGTGCCAGCAGCCAAGTAGGGGGTTCCACTGAAGCTTTCTTT.

The chain has TRBV7-5 and TRBJ1-1; TRBD1, the table's D call, was not compared with the DNA. TRBV7-5 is noted as a pseudogene. The CDR3 extends over 15 amino acids. CDR3 in amino acids: CARSLGWGRNTEAFF. CDR3 in DNA: TGTGCCAGAAGCTTAGGTTGGGGCCGGAACACTGAAGCTTTCTTT.

This chain's CDR3 is CASSGDRGRDTQYF. CDR3 coding DNA: TGCGCCAGCAGTGGGGACAGGGGCCGAGATACGCAGTATTTT. The V gene is TRBV10-2, the J gene TRBJ2-3; 10 positions match TRBD1. V was clipped by 4 bases and J by 5 bases; unmatched bases: 3. The CDR3 extends over 14 amino acids. The germline CDR1 and CDR2 sequences are WSHSY and SAAADI.

The rearrangement uses TRBV18 and TRBJ2-7; 8 bases agree with TRBD1. V dropped 2 bases and J dropped 3; count of bases not matched to a gene: 3. The germline CDR1 and CDR2 sequences are KGHSH and LQKENI. This CDR3 is 14 amino acids long. This chain's CDR3 is CASSPTDRGYEQYF. CDR3 nucleotide sequence: TGTGCCAGCTCACCAACCGACAGGGGCTACGAGCAGTACTTC.

The chain carries TRBV11-3 and TRBJ2-3, with TRBD2 matching over 12 bases. The CDR3 totals 16 residues. The junction had 2 bases not matched to a gene; V was cut back by 3 bases and J by 1 base. Looked up from germline, CDR1 is SGHNT and CDR2 is YENEEA. CDR3 nucleotides: TGTGCCAGCAGCTTCGGACTAGCGGGGCGCACAGATACGCAGTATTTT. Protein product: CASSFGLAGRTDTQYF.